The clone carrying this T cell receptor beta chain was picked up a small number of times. As yet, its antigen is unknown. The data were taken from a study of response to subunit inactivated influenza vaccine. V lost 6 bases and J lost 7, with 18 bases in between. This CDR3 has 14 amino acids. Overall study findings and caveats: Authors suggested few new T cells are recruited by each seasonal influenza vaccination.

Using its own MiXCR run on the RT-PCR reads, TCRdb lists one record per CDR3 protein. The table includes 550,000 to 650,000 distinct CDR3 sequences, 12% detected once. This sequence joins TRBV12-3 or TRBV12-4 and TRBJ1-2, with D possibly matching TRBD1 (5 bases). The TCR originated in a man in his forties or fifties who received an inactivated influenza vaccine. The specimen comprised PBMCs from blood, sampled on the day of vaccination. CDR3 loop: CASSRIGGGGGYTF. CDR3 nucleotides: TGTGCCAGCAGCCGGATCGGCGGGGGAGGTGGCTACACCTTC.